This is a list of T cell receptor beta chains from one sample in a study of OX40 agonist ivuxolimab in advanced cancers. The assay was immunoSEQ multiplex PCR, and TCRdb's table has in-frame clones only and misses some. Among just over 60,000 clones listed, 92% were seen once. Specimen: CD4+ or CD8+ T cells sorted from blood, collected in a trial of the OX40 agonist ivuxolimab. These receptors all come from an adult with an advanced solid tumor such as melanoma, head and neck, liver or kidney cancer. CDR3s include the opening cysteine and the closing phenylalanine or tryptophan. D genes are given only for firm matches. Size tells how often a clone was seen (once, few, many) or the class of an expanded clone, and some rows leave it out.

>TRBV7-2|TRBD1|TRBJ2-5|-
CASSPHGSGGLKTQYF
TGTGCCAGCAGCCCACATGGTTCAGGGGGCTTAAAGACCCAGTACTTC
>TRBV30|-|TRBJ1-1|-
CAWSVQGVAEAFF
TGTGCCTGGAGTGTACAAGGGGTTGCTGAAGCTTTCTTT
>TRBV6-5|-|TRBJ1-5|-
CASSGSGMNQPQHF
TGTGCCAGCAGTGGTTCAGGGATGAATCAGCCCCAGCATTTT
>TRBV15|-|TRBJ2-2|-
CATSRDRSLTNTGELFF
TGTGCCACCAGCAGAGATCGAAGTTTGACGAACACCGGGGAGCTGTTTTTT
>TRBV5-1|TRBD2|TRBJ2-1|-
CASSLLAGGKRDEQFF
TGCGCCAGCAGCTTGCTAGCGGGGGGGAAGAGGGATGAGCAGTTCTTC
>TRBV6-1|-|TRBJ1-4|-
CASRDSSGEKLFF
TGTGCCAGCAGGGACAGTTCGGGTGAAAAACTGTTTTTT
>TRBV6-1|TRBD1|TRBJ1-4|-
CASRGQGDEKLFF
TGTGCCAGCAGGGGACAGGGAGATGAAAAACTGTTTTTT
>TRBV7-8|-|TRBJ1-6|-
CASSLSVGGSGPLHF
TGTGCCAGCAGCTTATCAGTCGGGGGGTCGGGGCCCCTCCACTTT
>TRBV4-1|TRBD2|TRBJ2-7|-
CASSRTSEEAYEQYF
TGCGCCAGCAGTCGGACTAGCGAGGAAGCCTACGAGCAGTACTTC
>TRBV9|-|TRBJ2-7|-
CASSVAGRAGEQYF
TGTGCCAGCAGCGTAGCGGGCAGGGCGGGGGAGCAGTACTTC
>TRBV19|-|TRBJ1-1|-
CAISTGFGISTEAFF
TGTGCCATATCCACAGGGTTTGGTATTTCCACTGAAGCTTTCTTT
>TRBV5-4|-|TRBJ1-1|once
CASSLDRDLTEAFF
TGTGCCAGCAGCTTGGACAGGGACCTTACTGAAGCTTTCTTT
>TRBV11-1|-|TRBJ1-3|-
CASSPGGDSGNTIYF
TGTGCCAGCAGTCCTGGGGGTGACTCTGGAAACACCATATATTTT
>TRBV6-1|TRBD1|TRBJ1-1|-
CASSPIPQGSTEAFF
TGTGCCAGCAGTCCCATCCCACAGGGGAGTACTGAAGCTTTCTTT
>TRBV7-6|-|TRBJ1-4|-
CASSLAQGTTNEKLFF
TGTGCCAGCAGCTTAGCTCAGGGGACAACTAATGAAAAACTGTTTTTT
>TRBV11-2|TRBD2|TRBJ2-3|-
CASCLAGIDTQYF
TGTGCCAGCTGTCTAGCGGGGATCGATACGCAGTATTTT